This T cell receptor beta chain emerged from a study of blood T cell repertoires in COVID-19. In the study's own analysis: Estimated nucleated cell counts came from reference gene primer amplification. Produced via immunoSEQ multiplex PCR; TCRdb's table is partial and in-frame only. The V and J calls and the clone size are those of that table, but D and trimming were determined from the DNA. The profile covers over 65,000 clones, with approximately 80% appearing a single time and approximately 16% taken by the ten largest. The CDR3 is made up of 12 amino acids. The ends lost 5 bases at V and 13 bases at J; junction bases unmatched: 6. CDR1 and CDR2 from the germline V gene are SGHTA and FQGTGA.

This TCR was sampled from a man older than 75 with active COVID-19. The sequenced sample was peripheral blood. The chain is built from TRBV7-3 and TRBJ2-5, with 11 bases matching TRBD2. In nucleotides, the CDR3 is TGTGCCAGCAGCGAGACTAGCGGGGTCATGTACTTC. This encodes CASSETSGVMYF.